This TCR beta chain was captured by sequencing in a study of regulatory T cells in long-lasting Graves disease. Time point indicated: persistent/refractory GD, antithyroid drugs over 5 years with positive TRAb. The TCR library was prepared using RNA isolated from PBMCs. Through Arm-PCR of CDR3 regions and iRepertoire HTBI primers, TCR beta libraries were built. TCRdb fed the multiplex PCR reads into MiXCR, producing one record per CDR3 protein. The sample includes hundreds of thousands of distinct CDR3 sequences, less than 25% of them seen just once. A note on this clonotype: The antigen remains unidentified.

The ends were cut back, 5 bases at V and 11 bases at J, with 22 bases in the middle. This CDR3 region has 15 residues. The germline CDR1 and CDR2 sequences are SEHNR and FQNEAQ (reference sequence). Study findings and constraints: TRBV28 was favored in persistent disease, as were TRBJ1-2 and TRBJ2-5.

This sequence joins TRBV7-9 and TRBJ1-5; D might be TRBD1 (6 bases). The origin of this receptor is a female donor with Graves disease. This sample comprised peripheral blood mononuclear cells (PBMCs), obtained when the disease was refractory, from a patient treated with antithyroid drugs. For the CDR3, the DNA is TGTGCCAGCAGCCCCACGGGAGGGAGGAGGGGGACCCAGCATTTT. It codes for CASSPTGGRRGTQHF.